This T cell receptor (beta chain) was profiled in a study of blood T cell repertoires in COVID-19. This clone was detected a few times. The CDR3 loop spans 14 amino acids. Trimming took 2 bases from V and 6 from J, leaving 16 bases between them. Germline V gene data show CDR1 as SQVTM and CDR2 as ANQGSEA. Libraries were prepared by immunoSEQ multiplex PCR; TCRdb keeps only in-frame clonotypes and omits some of them. The sample gives roughly 140,000 clones, 80% of which show up once; around 3.7% is in the top ten. Source material: peripheral blood. V is TRBV29-1 and J is TRBJ1-1; no definite D call. This receptor was identified in a man in his sixties or seventies who had recovered from COVID-19. The CDR3 loop reads CSVESTSLGAEAFF. The CDR3 bases are TGCAGCGTTGAATCAACCTCACTTGGAGCTGAAGCTTTCTTT.